Reported below is one T cell receptor (beta chain). The sample comes from a study of blood T cell repertoires in COVID-19. Whole-study context: COVID-19 samples from acute and convalescent phases originated in the United States, Italy and Spain. From T cells, B-cell-depleted T cells, or PBMCs came the material, which was cDNA or gDNA.

Original data processing: Reference gene primer amplification yielded estimated nucleated cell counts. Data came from immunoSEQ multiplex PCR; TCRdb stores just in-frame clones and leaves some out. That table furnishes V, J and clone size, whereas the DNA furnished D and trimming. The sample lists about 200,000 clones; 90% were seen once. This clonotype was sampled from a man aged 50-60 years with acute or convalescent COVID-19. The sequenced sample consisted of peripheral blood.

This chain's CDR3 is CASSSTGTSGNTIYF. Here the CDR3 DNA reads TGTGCCAGCAGCTCGACAGGGACCTCTGGAAACACCATATATTTT. The rearrangement links TRBV11-1 to TRBJ1-3; TRBD1 matches 7 bases. The CDR3 consists of 15 residues. V lost 4 bases to trimming and J lost 0 bases; unmatched junction nucleotides: 3. CDR1 and CDR2 from the germline V gene are SGHAT and FQDESV (reference sequence).